The entry below gives a single T cell receptor beta chain sequence along with its context. Its specificity is unknown. This sample was included in a study of cytomegalovirus exposure and HLA in healthy donors. Turning to the study itself: A prior study identified approximately 110 million unique TCR beta sequences from about 180 million T cells.

Amplification used 60 Vbeta primers and 13 Jbeta primers. Only in-frame clones appear in the TCRdb table, and some are missing; sequencing was by immunoSEQ multiplex PCR. This sample has 100,000 to 150,000 clones; roughly 85% occur once, and the top ten carry 1.5% to 1.7%. Broader study findings: Rare TCR sequences predominated, though certain public TCRs were found in many donors. When analyzed later, a missense DCLRE1C variant was found to be linked to TCR beta V- and J-gene trimming.

The germline gives CDR1 SGHDT, CDR2 YYEEEE. The V and J ends lost 3 bases and 8 bases respectively, with 14 bases between them. The CDR3 contains 13 residues. Sequenced: PBMCs. This clonotype originated in a man aged 35 to 55 in good health and CMV-seronegative. The chain joins TRBV5-6 to TRBJ1-2; possible D gene TRBD1, 5 bases. The CDR3, as DNA: TGTGCCAGCAGCTACCTTTTAGACAGCGGCTACACCTTC. Amino acid sequence: CASSYLLDSGYTF.